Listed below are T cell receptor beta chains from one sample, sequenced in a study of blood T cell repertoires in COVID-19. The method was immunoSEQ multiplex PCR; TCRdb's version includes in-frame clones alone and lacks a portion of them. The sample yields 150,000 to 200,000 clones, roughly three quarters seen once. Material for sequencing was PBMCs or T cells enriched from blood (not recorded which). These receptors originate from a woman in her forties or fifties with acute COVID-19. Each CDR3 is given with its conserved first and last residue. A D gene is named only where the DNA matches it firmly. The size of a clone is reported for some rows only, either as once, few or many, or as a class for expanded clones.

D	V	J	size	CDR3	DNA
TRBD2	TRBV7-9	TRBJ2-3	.	CASSRTTSGTDTQYF	TGTGCCAGCAGCCGAACGACTAGCGGGACAGATACGCAGTATTTT
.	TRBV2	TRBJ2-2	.	CASSGKTVNTGELFF	TGTGCCAGCAGCGGTAAGACAGTGAACACCGGGGAGCTGTTTTTT
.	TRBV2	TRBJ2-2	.	CASSVSLNTGELFF	TGTGCCAGCAGTGTGAGCTTGAACACCGGGGAGCTGTTTTTT
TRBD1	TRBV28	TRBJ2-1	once	CASITAGQEGHNEQFF	TGTGCCAGCATCACCGCGGGACAGGAGGGACACAATGAGCAGTTCTTC
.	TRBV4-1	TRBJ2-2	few	CASSQAQFARDRVGELFF	TGCGCCAGCAGCCAAGCCCAATTTGCCAGGGATCGCGTCGGGGAGCTGTTTTTT
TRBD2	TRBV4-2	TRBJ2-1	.	CASSPTGSGGNYNEQFF	TGTGCCAGCAGCCCCACCGGAAGCGGGGGGAACTACAATGAGCAGTTCTTC
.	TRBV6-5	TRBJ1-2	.	CASSETGHFYGYTF	TGTGCCAGCAGCGAGACGGGACATTTCTATGGCTACACCTTC
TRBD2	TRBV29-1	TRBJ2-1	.	CSVEDTSGGGIYNEQFF	TGCAGCGTTGAAGATACTAGCGGGGGCGGTATCTACAATGAGCAGTTCTTC
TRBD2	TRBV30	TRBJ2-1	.	CAWSPRLAGGYNEQFF	TGTGCCTGGAGCCCTAGACTAGCGGGGGGTTACAATGAGCAGTTCTTC
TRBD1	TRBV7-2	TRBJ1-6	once	CASSWAGTDAGSPLHF	TGTGCCAGCAGCTGGGCCGGGACAGACGCGGGGTCACCCCTCCACTTT
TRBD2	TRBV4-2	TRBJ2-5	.	CASSESSGVETQYF	TGTGCCAGCAGCGAAAGTAGCGGGGTAGAGACCCAGTACTTC
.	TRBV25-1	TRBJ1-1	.	CASTERRREGNTEAFF	TGTGCCAGCACCGAGAGGCGCAGGGAAGGGAACACTGAAGCTTTCTTT
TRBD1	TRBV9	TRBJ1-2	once	CASSSRKQGAYYGYTF	TGTGCCAGCAGCTCCCGAAAACAGGGGGCTTACTATGGCTACACCTTC
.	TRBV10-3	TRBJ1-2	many	CAISDRFNYGYTF	TGTGCCATCAGTGACAGGTTCAACTATGGCTACACCTTC
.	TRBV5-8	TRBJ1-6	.	CASSLGAAGGNTSPLHF	TGTGCCAGCAGCTTGGGTGCAGCCGGAGGGAATACTTCACCCCTCCACTTT
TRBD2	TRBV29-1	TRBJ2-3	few	CKAGERGGVTQYF	TGCAAAGCCGGGGAGCGGGGGGGCGTTACGCAGTATTTT
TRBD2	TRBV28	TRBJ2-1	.	CASSFGGGEYNEGQQFF	TGTGCCAGCAGTTTTGGGGGGGGAGAATACAATGAAGGTCAGCAGTTCTTC
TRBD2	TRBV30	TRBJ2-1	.	CAWSAGTSEYNEQFF	TGTGCCTGGAGCGCCGGGACTAGCGAATACAATGAGCAGTTCTTC
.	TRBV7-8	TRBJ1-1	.	CASSPGAEAFF	TGTGCCAGCAGCCCGGGGGCTGAAGCTTTCTTT
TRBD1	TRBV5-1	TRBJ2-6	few	CASSLDPDRLSGANVLTF	TGCGCCAGCAGCTTGGATCCGGACAGGCTTTCTGGGGCCAACGTCCTGACTTTC
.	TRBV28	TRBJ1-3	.	CASSPMGNTIYF	TGTGCCAGCAGTCCCATGGGAAACACCATATATTTT
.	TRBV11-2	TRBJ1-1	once	CASSFSRFARDTEAFF	TGTGCCAGCAGCTTCTCGAGGTTTGCTCGGGACACTGAAGCTTTCTTT
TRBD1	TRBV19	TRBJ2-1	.	CASSMRQGDEQFF	TGTGCCAGTAGTATGAGACAGGGCGATGAGCAGTTCTTC
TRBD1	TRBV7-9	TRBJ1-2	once	CASSLGTGINYGYTF	TGTGCCAGCAGCTTAGGGACAGGGATTAACTATGGCTACACCTTC
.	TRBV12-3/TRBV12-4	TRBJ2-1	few	CASTVGAGNEQFF	TGTGCCAGCACGGTTGGTGCCGGCAATGAGCAGTTCTTC
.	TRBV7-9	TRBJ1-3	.	CASSPRRGTGNTIYF	TGTGCCAGCAGCCCACGCAGGGGAACTGGAAACACCATATATTTT
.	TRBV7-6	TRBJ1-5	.	CASSQYNQPQHF	TGTGCCAGCAGCCAGTACAATCAGCCCCAGCATTTT
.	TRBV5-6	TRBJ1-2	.	CASSLQGVLGYTF	TGTGCCAGCAGCTTGCAGGGTGTGTTGGGCTACACCTTC
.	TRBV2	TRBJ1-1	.	CASSESRGTEAFF	TGTGCCAGCAGTGAATCCCGCGGGACTGAAGCTTTCTTT
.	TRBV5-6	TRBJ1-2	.	CASSLSTAYAWGYTF	TGTGCCAGCAGCTTGTCGACAGCATATGCCTGGGGCTACACCTTC
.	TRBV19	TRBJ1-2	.	CASSIDDHSYNYGYTF	TGTGCCAGTAGTATAGATGACCACAGCTATAACTATGGCTACACCTTC
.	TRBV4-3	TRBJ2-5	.	CASSQARDSWETQYF	TGCGCCAGCAGCCAAGCTCGCGACTCATGGGAGACCCAGTACTTC
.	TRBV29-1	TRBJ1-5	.	CSVGDTDQPQHF	TGCAGCGTTGGGGACACTGATCAGCCCCAGCATTTT
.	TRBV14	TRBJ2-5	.	CASSQGFGQIQETQYF	TGTGCCAGCAGCCAAGGCTTCGGACAGATCCAAGAGACCCAGTACTTC
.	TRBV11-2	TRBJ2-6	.	CASSLDGGPGANVLTF	TGTGCCAGCAGCTTAGATGGGGGCCCTGGGGCCAACGTCCTGACTTTC
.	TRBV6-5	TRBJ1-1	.	CASSLRALMNTEAFF	TGTGCCAGCAGTTTGCGCGCCCTAATGAACACTGAAGCTTTCTTT
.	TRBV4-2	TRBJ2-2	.	CASSQGLDGELFF	TGTGCCAGCAGCCAAGGACTTGACGGGGAGCTGTTTTTT
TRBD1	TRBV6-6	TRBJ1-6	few	CATRSTGEESPLHF	TGTGCCACCCGCAGTACAGGGGAGGAATCACCCCTCCACTTT
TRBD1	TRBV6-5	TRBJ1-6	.	CASSRDRYNSPLHF	TGTGCCAGCAGCCGGGACAGGTATAATTCACCCCTCCACTTT
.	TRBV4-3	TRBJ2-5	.	CASSPEASWETQYF	TGCGCCAGCAGCCCAGAGGCTAGCTGGGAGACCCAGTACTTC
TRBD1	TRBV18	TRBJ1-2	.	CASSPRQGAQDYGYTF	TGTGCCAGCTCACCGCGACAGGGGGCGCAAGACTATGGCTACACCTTC
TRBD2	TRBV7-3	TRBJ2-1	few	CASSGTTSGFNEQFF	TGTGCCAGCAGCGGAACGACTAGCGGTTTTAATGAGCAGTTCTTC
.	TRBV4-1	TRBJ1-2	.	CASSQSEGNHYGYTF	TGCGCCAGCAGCCAATCGGAGGGCAATCACTATGGCTACACCTTC
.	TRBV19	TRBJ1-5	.	CASSIEGASNQPQHF	TGTGCCAGTAGTATCGAGGGAGCGAGCAATCAGCCCCAGCATTTT
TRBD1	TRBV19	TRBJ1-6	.	CASSGQGRPLHF	TGTGCCAGTTCGGGACAGGGGAGGCCCCTCCACTTT
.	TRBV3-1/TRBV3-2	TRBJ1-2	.	CASSQVRDYGYTF	TGTGCCAGCAGCCAAGTGAGGGACTATGGCTACACCTTC
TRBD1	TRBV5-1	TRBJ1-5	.	CASSWGDSRNQPQHF	TGCGCCAGCAGCTGGGGGGACAGTCGCAATCAGCCCCAGCATTTT
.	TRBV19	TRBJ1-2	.	CASSISPGNLGYTF	TGTGCCAGTAGTATTTCCCCAGGGAATCTCGGCTACACCTTC